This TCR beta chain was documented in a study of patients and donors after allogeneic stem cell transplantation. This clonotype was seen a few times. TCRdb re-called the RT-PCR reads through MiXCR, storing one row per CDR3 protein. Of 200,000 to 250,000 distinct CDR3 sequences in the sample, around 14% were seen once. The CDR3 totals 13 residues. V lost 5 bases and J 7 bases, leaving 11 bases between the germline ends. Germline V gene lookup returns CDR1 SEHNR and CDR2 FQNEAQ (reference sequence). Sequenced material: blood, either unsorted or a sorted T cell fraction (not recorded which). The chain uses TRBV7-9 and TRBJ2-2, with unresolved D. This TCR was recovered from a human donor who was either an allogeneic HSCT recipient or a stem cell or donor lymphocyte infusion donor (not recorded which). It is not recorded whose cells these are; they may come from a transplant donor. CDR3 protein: CASSPSSNGELFF. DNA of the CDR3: TGTGCCAGCAGCCCATCGTCAAACGGGGAGCTGTTTTTT.